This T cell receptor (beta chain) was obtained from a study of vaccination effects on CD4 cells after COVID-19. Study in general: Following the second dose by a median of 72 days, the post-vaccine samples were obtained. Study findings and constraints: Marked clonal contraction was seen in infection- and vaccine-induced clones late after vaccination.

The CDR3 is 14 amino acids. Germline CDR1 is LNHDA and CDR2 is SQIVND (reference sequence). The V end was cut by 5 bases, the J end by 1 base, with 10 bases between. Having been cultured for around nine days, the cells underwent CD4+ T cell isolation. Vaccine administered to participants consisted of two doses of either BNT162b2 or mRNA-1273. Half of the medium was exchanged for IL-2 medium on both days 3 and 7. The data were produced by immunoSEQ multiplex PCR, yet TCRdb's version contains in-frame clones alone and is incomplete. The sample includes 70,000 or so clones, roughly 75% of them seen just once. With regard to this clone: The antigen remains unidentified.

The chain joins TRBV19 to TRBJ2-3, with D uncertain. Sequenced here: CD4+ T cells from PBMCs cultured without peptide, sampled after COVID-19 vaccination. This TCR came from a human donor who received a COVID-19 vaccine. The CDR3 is CASSQRARTDTQYF. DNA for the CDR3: TGTGCCAGTAGTCAAAGGGCCCGCACAGATACGCAGTATTTT. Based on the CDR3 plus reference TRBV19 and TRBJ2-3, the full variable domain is DGGITQSPKYLFRKEGQNVTLSCEQNLNHDAMYWYRQDPGQGLRLIYYSQIVNDFQKGDIAEGYSVSREKKESFPLTVTSAQKNPTAFYLCASSQRARTDTQYFGPGTRLTVL.